Included here is one T cell receptor (beta chain) sequence, with context. Germline and junction disagree at one end, which may indicate a read error. Sequencing was performed with immunoSEQ multiplex PCR; in TCRdb, only in-frame clones are kept and a portion is missing. The data hold 100,000 or so clones, with 87% observed a single time. These data come from a study of T cell responses to AZD1222 COVID-19 vaccine. Germline V gene lookup returns CDR1 GTSNPN and CDR2 SVGIG (reference sequence). The CDR3 totals 10 residues. Pooling of second doses given at about 4 or about 12 weeks was done. The rearrangement joins TRBV30 to TRBJ1-2, with D unresolved. This receptor was identified in an adult who received the AZD1222 COVID-19 vaccine. The sample consisted of peripheral blood, taken 28 days after the second AZD1222 dose. The chain's CDR3 is CAWSGSQPAF. CDR3 nucleotide sequence: TGTGCCTGGAGTGGGTCGCAGCCCGCCTTC.